This T cell receptor (beta chain) derives from a study of control samples from healthy donors and cancer patients. J lost 7 bases, V lost 5 bases, and 11 bases had no gene match. CDR1 is MNHNY and CDR2 is SVGAGI in the germline V gene (reference sequence). This CDR3 has 15 amino acids. Profiled with immunoSEQ multiplex PCR; TCRdb holds only in-frame clones, not every one. The repertoire holds 110,000 or so clones, with roughly nine tenths as singletons. V usage is TRBV6-6 and J usage is TRBJ2-1, with TRBD2 matching 7 bases. The source is a man aged 45-65 years in good health. Sample: blood. CDR3 amino acids: CASSIGGFTLNEQFF. Written as DNA, the CDR3 is TGTGCCAGCAGTATCGGGGGGTTCACTTTGAATGAGCAGTTCTTC.